This T cell receptor (beta chain) was sequenced for a study of blood T cell repertoires in COVID-19. This CDR3 comprises 16 residues. Germline CDR1 is SGHVS and CDR2 is FQNEAQ. V was clipped by 1 base and J by 8 bases; unmatched bases: 10. Only in-frame clones appear in the TCRdb table, and some are missing; sequencing was by immunoSEQ multiplex PCR. The sample has over 85,000 clones, more than 75% seen once. This TCR came from a man aged 50-59 years with active or convalescent COVID-19. The sequenced sample consisted of peripheral blood. The rearrangement joins TRBV7-8 to TRBJ1-4; 7 bases match TRBD1. This CDR3 is CASSLGGDSRLEKLFF. CDR3 DNA: TGTGCCAGCAGCTTAGGGGGGGACAGCCGTTTAGAAAAACTGTTTTTT.